Listed below are T cell receptor beta chains from one sample, sequenced in a study of T-cell reconstitution after alpha-beta-depleted transplantation in children. TCRdb itself ran the PCR reads through MiXCR, one entry per CDR3 protein. The sample records about 260,000 distinct CDR3 sequences, just under 8.5% being singletons. Sequences were derived from PBMCs, mostly from graft donor cells, sampled 180 days after TCRalphabeta/CD19-depleted stem cell transplant. The receptors originated from a male patient younger than 18 who had a stem cell transplant for acute lymphoblastic leukemia, so the T cells may come from the graft donor. Each CDR3 is given with its conserved first and last residue. D genes are given only for firm matches. Clone size appears in some rows only: once, few, many, or a class for an expanded clone.

j_gene,v_gene,abundance,d_gene,CDR3aa,CDR3nt
TRBJ1-1,TRBV5-1,many,TRBD1,CASSSPGQGLNTEAFF,TGCGCCAGCAGCTCGCCGGGACAGGGTTTGAACACTGAAGCTTTCTTT
TRBJ2-6,TRBV12-3/TRBV12-4,many,NA,CASTPRQTSSGANVLTF,TGTGCCAGCACCCCCAGACAGACCTCCTCTGGGGCCAACGTCCTGACTTTC
TRBJ1-2,TRBV7-2,many,NA,CASSLETGYNYGYTF,TGTGCCAGCAGCTTAGAGACAGGATATAACTATGGCTACACCTTC
TRBJ1-6,TRBV5-1,many,NA,CASSLDTISSYNSPLHF,TGCGCCAGCAGCTTGGACACGATCAGCTCCTATAATTCACCCCTCCACTTT
TRBJ2-1,TRBV7-9,many,NA,CASSLNGGDSYNEQFF,TGTGCCAGCAGCTTAAACGGAGGCGACTCCTACAATGAGCAGTTCTTC
TRBJ2-1,TRBV11-2,many,TRBD2,CASSPAHTSGEQFF,TGTGCCAGCAGCCCCGCCCACACTAGCGGTGAGCAGTTCTTC
TRBJ2-7,TRBV20-1,many,TRBD2,CSARETSGGYEQYF,TGCAGTGCTAGAGAGACTAGCGGGGGATACGAGCAGTACTTC
TRBJ1-2,TRBV21-1,many,NA,CASSRRRTGNYGYTF,TGTGCCAGCAGCAGACGCCGGACAGGGAACTATGGCTACACCTTC
TRBJ2-1,TRBV7-8,many,TRBD2,CASSSRAGGYGNEQFF,TGTGCCAGCAGCTCCCGGGCGGGAGGGTACGGGAATGAGCAGTTCTTC
TRBJ2-5,TRBV6-5,many,NA,CASSYSGVRETQYF,TGTGCCAGCAGTTACTCAGGGGTCAGAGAGACCCAGTACTTC
TRBJ2-1,TRBV7-9,many,NA,CASSYTSSYNEQFF,TGTGCCAGCAGCTACACGAGCTCCTACAATGAGCAGTTCTTC
TRBJ1-4,TRBV4-3,many,TRBD1,CASSQGNFRQGSNEKLFF,TGCGCCAGCAGCCAAGGGAATTTTCGACAGGGGAGCAATGAAAAACTGTTTTTT
TRBJ2-1,TRBV7-3,many,TRBD2,CASRPTPTGLAGGNEQFF,TGTGCCAGCAGGCCAACCCCGACGGGACTAGCGGGGGGCAATGAGCAGTTCTTC
TRBJ2-3,TRBV27,few,NA,CASSPSGADTQYF,TGTGCCAGCAGTCCCTCGGGGGCAGATACGCAGTATTTT
TRBJ1-5,TRBV28,many,TRBD1,CASSPWDRPNQPQHF,TGTGCCAGCAGCCCATGGGACAGGCCTAATCAGCCCCAGCATTTT
TRBJ2-1,TRBV4-1,many,NA,CASSPHRLLSYNEQFF,TGCGCCAGCAGCCCCCACCGACTACTCTCCTACAATGAGCAGTTCTTC
TRBJ2-2,TRBV4-2,many,NA,CASSQGIQPNTGELFF,TGTGCCAGCAGCCAAGGGATACAGCCGAACACCGGGGAGCTGTTTTTT
TRBJ1-4,TRBV20-1,many,NA,CSAREGGREKLFF,TGCAGTGCTAGAGAGGGGGGGCGTGAAAAACTGTTTTTT
TRBJ2-3,TRBV6-2/TRBV6-3,many,NA,CASSSLRERTDTQYF,TGTGCCAGCAGTTCGCTAAGGGAGCGCACAGATACGCAGTATTTT
TRBJ2-5,TRBV4-2,many,NA,CASSQVGLLQETQYF,TGTGCCAGCAGCCAGGTTGGACTCCTCCAAGAGACCCAGTACTTC
TRBJ2-5,TRBV20-1,many,NA,CSASKVVGETQYF,TGCAGTGCTAGTAAGGTCGTAGGGGAGACCCAGTACTTC
TRBJ2-2,TRBV5-5,many,TRBD2,CASSFLLAPRNTGELFF,TGTGCCAGCAGCTTCCTACTAGCGCCTAGGAACACCGGGGAGCTGTTTTTT
TRBJ1-4,TRBV4-3,NA,NA,CASSQEPDRNEKLFF,TGCGCCAGCAGCCAAGAGCCTGACCGGAATGAAAAACTGTTTTTT
TRBJ1-1,TRBV6-5,many,NA,CASSYFAENTEAFF,TGTGCCAGCAGTTACTTCGCAGAGAACACTGAAGCTTTCTTT
TRBJ1-1,TRBV19,NA,NA,CASSISSNTEAFF,TGTGCCAGTAGTATTAGCAGTAACACTGAAGCTTTCTTT
TRBJ2-7,TRBV29-1,many,NA,CSVEGGTYEQYF,TGCAGCGTTGAAGGCGGAACCTACGAGCAGTACTTC
TRBJ1-5,TRBV6-1,many,NA,CASRSGGNQPQHF,TGTGCCAGCAGGTCAGGAGGCAATCAGCCCCAGCATTTT
TRBJ2-7,TRBV9,many,NA,CASSVAWSRDYEQYF,TGTGCCAGCAGCGTAGCCTGGTCTAGGGACTACGAGCAGTACTTC
TRBJ1-4,TRBV18,many,NA,CATNGRRNEKLFF,TGTGCCACCAATGGACGGAGAAATGAAAAACTGTTTTTT
TRBJ2-5,TRBV3-1,many,TRBD1,CASSTLRDRVRETQYF,TGTGCCAGCAGCACCCTCCGGGACAGGGTGAGGGAGACCCAGTACTTC
TRBJ2-7,TRBV18,many,TRBD2,CASSPQEGGGSYEQYF,TGTGCCAGCTCACCACAGGAAGGCGGGGGCTCCTACGAGCAGTACTTC
TRBJ2-3,TRBV7-3,many,NA,CASSTYSRSAQYF,TGTGCCAGCAGCACCTACTCTAGAAGTGCGCAGTATTTT
TRBJ2-7,TRBV6-4,many,NA,CASGDLPRRGDVSYEQYF,TGTGCCAGCGGCGATCTGCCCCGCAGGGGGGACGTTTCCTACGAGCAGTACTTC
TRBJ1-6,TRBV28,many,NA,CASSYRDIENSPLHF,TGTGCCAGCAGTTACCGGGACATTGAAAATTCACCCCTCCACTTT
TRBJ1-3,TRBV28,many,NA,CASSSTLSPIYF,TGTGCCAGCAGCTCCACCTTATCCCCCATATATTTT
TRBJ2-2,TRBV20-1,many,TRBD2,CSAIMGGPSTGELFF,TGCAGTGCTATTATGGGAGGGCCGAGCACCGGGGAGCTGTTTTTT
TRBJ2-2,TRBV5-1,many,NA,CASSKGGLPGTGELFF,TGCGCCAGCAGCAAGGGCGGCCTCCCGGGGACCGGGGAGCTGTTTTTT
TRBJ2-3,TRBV6-2/TRBV6-3,many,NA,CASTARAKDTQYF,TGTGCCAGCACCGCGAGGGCTAAAGATACGCAGTATTTT
TRBJ2-2,TRBV11-2,many,NA,CASTLIGTGELFF,TGTGCCAGCACCTTAATAGGGACCGGGGAGCTGTTTTTT